These T cell receptor beta chains were read from a single sample in a study of T cells in Graves' hyperthyroidism and ophthalmopathy. TCRdb re-called the multiplex PCR reads with MiXCR, one entry per CDR3 protein. Here the sample spans roughly 750,000 distinct CDR3 sequences, 15% to 20% being singletons. Sequencing used blood. These receptors originate from a young man with Graves' hyperthyroidism. Both conserved end residues are part of each CDR3. A D gene is named only where the DNA matches it firmly. Clone size is given for some rows only: seen once, a few or many times, or a class if the clone is expanded.

V,size,J,D,DNA,CDR3
TRBV19,few,TRBJ2-3,.,TGTGCCAGTAGTACTACTCTTCGGCGAGGCGGTAGGACAGATACGCAGTATTTT,CASSTTLRRGGRTDTQYF
TRBV5-6,many,TRBJ1-1,.,TGTGCCAGCAGCTGGGCAGGGTCCACTGAAGCTTTCTTT,CASSWAGSTEAFF
TRBV7-6,.,TRBJ2-5,TRBD2,TGTGCCAGCAGCCTTCGAACCGGGAGGGGGGGAGAGACCCAGTACTTC,CASSLRTGRGGETQYF
TRBV4-1,few,TRBJ2-3,.,TGCGCCAGCAGCCCGCAGGGGTCCACCACAGATACGCAGTATTTT,CASSPQGSTTDTQYF
TRBV28,few,TRBJ2-1,TRBD1,TGTGCCAGCAGTTTGAGCCCCGGGACAGGGGAGTACAATGAGCAGTTCTTC,CASSLSPGTGEYNEQFF
TRBV9,few,TRBJ2-3,TRBD1,TGTGCCAGCAGCACTCGGGACAGGGGGTTCACAGATACGCAGTATTTT,CASSTRDRGFTDTQYF
TRBV18,few,TRBJ2-5,TRBD1,TGTGCCAGCTCCCCCCGGGACAGGGAAAAGACCCAGTACTTC,CASSPRDREKTQYF
TRBV28,many,TRBJ2-5,.,TGTGCCAGCAGTCTTCGGGACATAGAAGAGACCCAGTACTTC,CASSLRDIEETQYF
TRBV12-3/TRBV12-4,many,TRBJ2-5,TRBD2,TGTGCCAGCCGGACTAGCGGGCCGGGGGCCCAGTACTTC,CASRTSGPGAQYF
TRBV12-5,.,TRBJ1-2,.,TGTGCTAGTGGTTTGACCCCTTCGGACCTCTATGGCTACACCTTC,CASGLTPSDLYGYTF
TRBV28,few,TRBJ1-2,.,TGTGCCAGCAGTACCGTCTATACAGGGTTAGGTGGCTACACCTTC,CASSTVYTGLGGYTF
TRBV6-5,.,TRBJ2-1,TRBD1,TGTGCCAGCAGTTACCGACAGGGGGGGAACTACAATGAGCAGTTCTTC,CASSYRQGGNYNEQFF
TRBV7-2,.,TRBJ2-1,TRBD2,TGTGCCAGCAATTTTGGACTAGCGGAGTACAATGAGCAGTTCTTC,CASNFGLAEYNEQFF
TRBV28,few,TRBJ2-5,TRBD1,TGTGCCAGCAGTTTTTACCTGACAGGGTATCGCCAAGAGACCCAGTACTTC,CASSFYLTGYRQETQYF
TRBV28,many,TRBJ1-2,.,TGTGCCAGCAGTCCGGGATGGCAGGGCAATGGCTACACCTTC,CASSPGWQGNGYTF
TRBV7-3,few,TRBJ2-1,.,TGTGCCAGCAGCTTAAGAGGGACCCCCTACAATGAGCAGTTCTTC,CASSLRGTPYNEQFF
TRBV20-1,.,TRBJ2-7,TRBD2,TGCAGTGCTAGCTCGCCGCGGACTAGTTCGTCGGGCGAGCAGTACTTC,CSASSPRTSSSGEQYF
TRBV15,.,TRBJ2-2,.,TGTGCCACCAGCAGTGGGACGTCTAGCGACACCGGGGAGCTGTTTTTT,CATSSGTSSDTGELFF
TRBV7-8,few,TRBJ1-5,TRBD1,TGTGCCAGCAGCCCAGGGGGACAGGGAAGCAATCAGCCCCAGCATTTT,CASSPGGQGSNQPQHF
TRBV6-1,few,TRBJ2-5,.,TGTGCCAGCAGGGCGCCCGGGGGCGGGGAGACCCAGTACTTC,CASRAPGGGETQYF
TRBV19,.,TRBJ2-3,TRBD2,TGTGCCAGTAGTAGCGGGAGTAGCACAGGTACGCAGTATTTT,CASSSGSSTGTQYF
TRBV12-3/TRBV12-4,.,TRBJ1-5,.,TGTGCCAGCAGGTTCAGCAATCAGCCCCAGCATTTT,CASRFSNQPQHF
TRBV6-2/TRBV6-3,few,TRBJ1-1,.,TGTGCCAGCAGCGCTAGGGTATCTTCCACTGAAGCTTTCTTT,CASSARVSSTEAFF
TRBV28,few,TRBJ1-2,.,TGTGCCAGCAGTTTAGGACAGCCCTATGGCTACACCTTC,CASSLGQPYGYTF
TRBV28,many,TRBJ1-2,.,TGTGCCAGCAGTCGGGGACCGACCAACTATGGCTACACCTTC,CASSRGPTNYGYTF
TRBV10-2,.,TRBJ1-1,.,TGCGCCAGCAGTGTGACCAGGCGTTCGGAAGCTTTCTTT,CASSVTRRSEAFF
TRBV5-5,.,TRBJ2-7,TRBD2,TGTGCCAGCAAGTTAGCGGGAGGGTCCGAGCAGTACTTC,CASKLAGGSEQYF
TRBV5-6,.,TRBJ1-2,TRBD1,TGTGCCAGCAGCAACCCAGTGGGACAGGGGGAACTACCCTATGGCTACACCTTC,CASSNPVGQGELPYGYTF